The clone carrying this T cell receptor (beta chain) was detected many times. The antigen is undetermined. This sample was included in a study of CD8+CD57+ T cells in acquired aplastic anemia. At the level of the study: Sorted CD4+ and CD8+ cells gave an average of 3.2 ug of DNA.

V was shortened by 3 bases and J by 5 bases, with 11 bases between the two germline ends. This CDR3 is built from 14 residues. Germline V gives CDR1 SEHNR, CDR2 FQNEAQ (reference sequence). Only patients with CD8+CD57+ cell expansion on flow cytometry were chosen for sequencing. The blood sampling took place in patients who had so far received no therapy. Genomic DNA acted as the template from which TCR beta VDJ combination and CDR3 sequence profiling were carried out. TCRdb fed the reads into MiXCR, producing one record per CDR3 protein. The sample includes some 98,000 distinct CDR3 sequences, around 68% of them seen just once. Study-wide points: Patients and controls shared some 30 CD8+ CDR3 sequences.

Material: sorted CD4+, CD8+, or CD8+CD57+ T cells (not recorded which) from PBMCs. The source of this sequence is a human donor with aplastic anemia. The chain joins TRBV7-9 to TRBJ2-1; the D gene is possibly TRBD2 (6 bases). The CDR3 reads CASSFGTLNNEQFF. CDR3 in DNA: TGTGCCAGCAGCTTCGGGACTTTGAACAATGAGCAGTTCTTC.